This T cell receptor (beta chain) comes out of a study of T cell responses to AZD1222 COVID-19 vaccine. Study-wide results and caveats: Spike-specific TCR breadth and depth were elevated following two AZD1222 doses. Reportedly, close to half of spike-specific TCRs are directed against unmutated variant regions. Baseline seropositivity occurred in only 5 or 6 AZD1222 recipients.

The protocol was immunoSEQ multiplex PCR, while the TCRdb copy is restricted to in-frame clones and leaves out a portion. The sample contains more than 85,000 clones, around 89% of which appear only once. Remarks on this clone: Its target is unknown.

The source is an adult in good health. Source: peripheral blood, taken on day 0 of AZD1222 vaccination.

The CDR3 DNA follows: TGTGCCAGCAGTTTATCCTACGTACCCGGGAGCTCCTATAATTCACCCCTCCACTTT. This gives the protein CASSLSYVPGSSYNSPLHF. This chain links TRBV27 with TRBJ1-6; D ambiguous. Germline V lookup: CDR1 MNHEY, CDR2 SMNVEV (reference sequence). This CDR3 has 19 amino acids. V lost 0 bases to trimming and J lost 0 bases, with 15 bases between them.